This T cell receptor (beta chain) originates from a study of cytomegalovirus exposure and HLA in healthy donors. The study's findings and limits: Later on, a genetic analysis was performed. It linked a missense variant in DCLRE1C with V- and J-gene trimming of TCR beta. Several of the most significant clusters appeared linked to common viral pathogens, based on a later analysis. TCR beta sequences reportedly predicted the HLA-A and HLA-B alleles of most subjects accurately. In an earlier analysis, most TCR beta V segments were productive about 87% or about 30% of the time.

V shed 0 bases and J shed 3 bases, with 4 bases lying between them. The CDR3 contains 13 residues. Germline V gives CDR1 SGDLS, CDR2 YYNGEE. As regards this clone: As yet, its antigen is unknown.

PCR was performed using 60 Vbeta and 13 Jbeta primers. Profiled with immunoSEQ multiplex PCR; TCRdb holds only in-frame clones, not every one. The table includes about 110,000 clones, around 70% detected once. Material for sequencing was PBMCs. The chain has TRBV9 and TRBJ2-1, with no clear D. The clonotype originates from a woman aged 40 to 49 in good health and CMV-seropositive. The CDR3: CASSVELYNEQFF. CDR3 coding DNA: TGTGCCAGCAGCGTAGAACTCTACAATGAGCAGTTCTTC.